Detailed here is one TCR beta chain. Original processing methods: Estimation of nucleated cell counts relied on the amplification of reference gene primers. Measured with immunoSEQ multiplex PCR; TCRdb has only the in-frame clones, and not every one. V and J calls and clone size are as listed in that table; D and trimming were resolved from the DNA. Of around 150,000 clones listed, roughly 84% are singletons. The germline V gene encodes CDR1 SEHNR and CDR2 FQNEAQ (reference sequence). CDR3 size: 14 residues. J lost 8 bases, V lost 5 bases, and 8 bases had no gene match. This entry belongs to a study of blood T cell repertoires in COVID-19. Looking at the study overall: The cDNA or gDNA used as material had been derived from T cells, B-cell-depleted T cells, or PBMCs.

The sample was peripheral blood. The chain carries TRBV7-9 and TRBJ2-1; 8 positions agree with TRBD2. This TCR derives from a man aged 25-40 years with COVID-19, enrolled during active disease. The CDR3 here is CASSASGSRDEQFF. The CDR3 DNA follows: TGTGCCAGCAGCGCCAGCGGGAGTCGGGATGAGCAGTTCTTC.